This T cell receptor beta chain was identified in a study of blood T cell repertoires in COVID-19. Using immunoSEQ multiplex PCR, the repertoire was profiled, and TCRdb retains in-frame clones only, with some absent. The profile shows 400,000 to 500,000 clones, 70% to 90% of them singletons. V lost 9 bases, J lost 3 bases, and 12 bases stayed unmatched. In germline, CDR1 is WNHNN, CDR2 SYGVQD (reference sequence). The CDR3 spans 17 residues. J is TRBJ2-1 and V is TRBV10-1; 12 bases align to TRBD2. Sequences were obtained from PBMCs or T cells enriched from blood (not recorded which). The sequence derives from a woman under 30 who had been exposed to COVID-19. The DNA of the CDR3 is TGCGCCAGGGCCCTTAGACTAGCGGGGGAATACTACAATGAGCAGTTCTTC. This codes for CARALRLAGEYYNEQFF.